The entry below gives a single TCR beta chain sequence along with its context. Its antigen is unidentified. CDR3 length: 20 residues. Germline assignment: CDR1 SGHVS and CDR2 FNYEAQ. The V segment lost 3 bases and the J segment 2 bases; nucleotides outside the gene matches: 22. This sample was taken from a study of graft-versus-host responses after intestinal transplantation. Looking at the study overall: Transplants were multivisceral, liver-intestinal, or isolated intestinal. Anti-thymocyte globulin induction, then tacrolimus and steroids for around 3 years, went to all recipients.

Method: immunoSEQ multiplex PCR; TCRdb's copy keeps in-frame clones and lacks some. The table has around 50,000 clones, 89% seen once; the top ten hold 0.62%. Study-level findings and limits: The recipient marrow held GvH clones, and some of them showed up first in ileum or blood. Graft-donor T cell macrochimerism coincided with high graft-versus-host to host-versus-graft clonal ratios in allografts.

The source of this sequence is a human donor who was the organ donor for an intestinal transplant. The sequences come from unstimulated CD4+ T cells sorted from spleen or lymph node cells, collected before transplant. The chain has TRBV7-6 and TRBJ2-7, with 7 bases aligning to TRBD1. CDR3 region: CASSLRDRDPSHPTPYEQYF. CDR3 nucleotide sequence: TGTGCCAGCAGCTTGAGAGACAGGGACCCTTCTCATCCTACACCCTACGAGCAGTACTTC. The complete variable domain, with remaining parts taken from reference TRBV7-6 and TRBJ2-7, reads GAGVSQSPRYKVTKRGQDVALRCDPISGHVSLYWYRQALGQGPEFLTYFNYEAQQDKSGLPNDRFSAERPEGSISTLTIQRTEQRDSAMYRCASSLRDRDPSHPTPYEQYFGPGTRLTVT.